This TCR beta chain was retrieved from a study of OX40 agonist ivuxolimab in advanced cancers. The study in broad terms: Ivuxolimab was an agonistic, fully human IgG2 monoclonal antibody directed against OX40 (CD134), a costimulatory receptor. Intravenous ivuxolimab was administered to patients every 2 weeks at six dose levels: 0.01, 0.1, 0.3, 1.5, 3 and 10 mg/kg. Of the approximately 54 patients in dose escalation, some 19 had hepatocellular carcinoma, about 15 had melanoma, 9 had renal cell carcinoma and 9 had head and neck cancer. A male proportion of 82.7% and a mean age of approximately 55 years, ranging from about 23 to 90, were recorded for the dose-escalation cohort. Patients were allowed to have had prior anti-PD-1, anti-PD-L1 or anti-CTLA-4 therapy, and 40% of the dose-escalation patients had been treated with checkpoint inhibitors. Three dose-escalation patients achieved partial responses, one with hepatocellular carcinoma and two with cutaneous melanoma. Peripheral TCRbeta sequencing was intended to test whether TCR sequence diversity was altered and clonal T-cell expansion was caused by ivuxolimab. The monotherapy dose-escalation portion (N of about 50 patients) of the phase I ivuxolimab trial is reported in the paper. What the study reported, not specific to this receptor: The antigen specificity of the peripheral T cells that underwent clonal expansion was not determined. After ivuxolimab, more expanded clones were found on average in CD8+ T cells than in CD4+ T cells. Low levels of normalized T-cell clonal expansion were also seen in some patients who did not respond. At doses of 0.1 to 3.0 mg/kg, clonal expansion of both CD4+ and CD8+ blood T cells was observed from baseline to week 6. In partial responders in the 0.1-3.0 mg/kg groups, normalized peripheral clonal expansion was found to be among the lowest, especially among CD8+ T cells.

Comments on this clone: Which antigen it targets is not known. The sample holds no much larger clone one base away, and base qualities are not on file.

The trial excluded patients who had a history of autoimmune disease or who were on systemic immunosuppression. Peripheral blood for TCR sequencing was drawn from every dose cohort at baseline, at cycle 4 day 1 and at cycle 7 day 1. Samples were obtained from an open-label, multicenter, first-in-human phase I dose-escalation trial of ivuxolimab. Adults with locally advanced or metastatic melanoma, renal cell carcinoma, hepatocellular carcinoma or head and neck squamous cell carcinoma were enrolled in the trial. Before TCR sequencing, CD4+ T cells and CD8+ T cells from peripheral blood were sorted into separate populations. For sequencing of the TCRbeta CDR3 region, genomic DNA was extracted from the sorted cells. The immunoSEQ Assay was used to sequence the TCRbeta CDR3 regions. TCRdb limited this immuneACCESS table to in-frame rearrangements with V and J called. A share of clones is missing; checked studies link under half to unresolved V genes, and the rest is unexplained. The sample records tens of thousands of clones, 91% of which are singletons. The leading ten clones occupy just over 0.3% of the sample.

The starting material was CD4+ or CD8+ T cells sorted from blood, obtained in a trial of the OX40 agonist ivuxolimab. This TCR was sampled from an adult with an advanced solid tumor such as melanoma, head and neck, liver or kidney cancer.

This receptor carries the CDR3 CASSSSLSGNTGELFF. The DNA reads TGTGCCAGCAGTTCCTCTTTGTCGGGTAACACCGGGGAGCTGTTTTTT. Recombination joined TRBV28 with TRBJ2-2, with the D gene not confidently named. The cysteine opens and the phenylalanine closes a CDR3 of 16 amino acids. Just the 48-base CDR3 DNA is kept, in frame starting at base 1. The CDR1 and CDR2 encoded by the germline V gene are MDHEN and SYDVKM. V and J lose 4 bases and 2 bases, and a span of 14 bases separates them.